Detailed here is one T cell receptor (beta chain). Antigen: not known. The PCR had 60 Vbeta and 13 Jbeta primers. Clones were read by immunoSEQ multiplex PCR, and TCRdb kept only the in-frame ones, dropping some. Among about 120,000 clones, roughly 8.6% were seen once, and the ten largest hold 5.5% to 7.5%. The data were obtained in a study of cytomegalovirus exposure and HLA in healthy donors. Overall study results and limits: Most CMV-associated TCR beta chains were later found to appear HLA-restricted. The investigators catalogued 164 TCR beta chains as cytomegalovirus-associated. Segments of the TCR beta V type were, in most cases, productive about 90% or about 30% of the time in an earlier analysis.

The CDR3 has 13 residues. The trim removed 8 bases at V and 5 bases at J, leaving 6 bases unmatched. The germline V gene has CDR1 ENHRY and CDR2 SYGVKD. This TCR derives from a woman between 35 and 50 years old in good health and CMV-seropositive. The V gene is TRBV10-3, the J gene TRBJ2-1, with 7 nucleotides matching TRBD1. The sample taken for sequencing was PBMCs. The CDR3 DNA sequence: TGTGCCATCTACCGGGACAGTAACAATGAGCAGTTCTTC. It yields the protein CAIYRDSNNEQFF.